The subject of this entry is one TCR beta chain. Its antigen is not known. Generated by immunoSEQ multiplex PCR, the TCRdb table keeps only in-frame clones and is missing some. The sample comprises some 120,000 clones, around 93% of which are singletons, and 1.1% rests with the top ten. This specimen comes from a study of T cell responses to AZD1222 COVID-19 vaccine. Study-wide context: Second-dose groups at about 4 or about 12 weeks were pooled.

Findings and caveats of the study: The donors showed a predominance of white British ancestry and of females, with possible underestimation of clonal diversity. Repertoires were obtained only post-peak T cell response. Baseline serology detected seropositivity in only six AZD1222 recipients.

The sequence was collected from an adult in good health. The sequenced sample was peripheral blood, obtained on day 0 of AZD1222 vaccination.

CDR3 region: CASSAGQGSGDTQYF. CDR3 in DNA: TGTGCCAGCTCGGCTGGACAGGGCAGCGGAGATACGCAGTATTTT. This rearrangement joins TRBV18 to TRBJ2-3, with 8 bases matching TRBD1. The CDR3 has 15 amino acids. CDR1 and CDR2 from the germline V gene are KGHSH and LQKENI. Trimming at V came to 6 bases and at J to 5 bases, leaving 10 bases not matched to a gene.